Below, 30 T cell receptor beta chains from the same sample are listed, as sequenced in a study of radiotherapy plus CTLA-4 blockade in lung cancer. Using immunoSEQ multiplex PCR, the repertoire was profiled, and TCRdb retains in-frame clones only, with some absent. This table has more than 95,000 clones, about four fifths appearing once. The sequenced sample was peripheral blood, obtained from a patient treated with radiotherapy plus ipilimumab. The receptors originated from a human donor with non-small cell lung cancer who had a partial response to radiotherapy plus ipilimumab.

By frequency in the sample, this clone is medium-sized. The genes are TRBV27 and TRBJ2-1; 8 positions match TRBD2. Germline V gene lookup returns CDR1 MNHEY and CDR2 SMNVEV (reference sequence). The CDR3 contains 14 residues. The V gene end was trimmed by 3 bases and the J gene end by 7 bases; junction bases not matched to a gene: 5. The CDR3 loop reads CASSFSGGGNEQFF. The CDR3 DNA reads as TGTGCCAGCAGTTTTTCGGGCGGGGGGAATGAGCAGTTCTTC.

The genes are TRBV5-6 and TRBJ2-7; the D gene is possibly TRBD2 (5 bases). The CDR3 is 15 residues long. Germline V gene lookup returns CDR1 SGHDT and CDR2 YYEEEE. Trimming stripped 4 bases from V and 2 bases from J, with 16 bases between. The CDR3 DNA follows: TGTGCCAGCAGCCCGCCGGGGTTCAGGCCCTACGAGCAGTACTTC. This codes for CASSPPGFRPYEQYF.

By share, this clone counts as medium-sized (0.01 to 0.1%). The chain carries TRBV9 and TRBJ2-1; tentatively, D is TRBD1 (6 bases). The CDR3 sequence is 13 residues long. V was clipped by 3 bases and J by 9 bases, with 13 bases between them. Germline lookup yields CDR1 SGDLS and CDR2 YYNGEE. Here the CDR3 DNA reads TGTGCCAGCAGCGGGTCAGGGGCAGGTGAGCAGTTCTTC. Translating gives CASSGSGAGEQFF. Together with reference TRBV9 and TRBJ2-1, the CDR3 gives the full variable domain: DSGVTQTPKHLITATGQRVTLRCSPRSGDLSVYWYQQSLDQGLQFLIQYYNGEERAKGNILERFSAQQFPDLHSELNLSSLELGDSALYFCASSGSGAGEQFFGPGTRLTVL.

A few counts support this clone. Within the sample, other DNA sequences also encode this same CDR3. This chain connects TRBV28 to TRBJ1-1, with TRBD1 identical over 8 bases. This CDR3 has 14 amino acids. V lost 4 bases and J lost 1; bases outside the gene matches: 2. The germline V gene encodes CDR1 MDHEN and CDR2 SYDVKM. CDR3 DNA sequence: TGTGCCAGCAGTTCTGGACAGGGGAACACTGAAGCTTTCTTT. Its protein product is CASSSGQGNTEAFF.

V usage is TRBV10-3 and J usage is TRBJ2-3; 8 bases fit TRBD1. The junction had 8 bases not matched to a gene; V was cut back by 3 bases and J by 3 bases. The germline gives CDR1 ENHRY, CDR2 SYGVKD. The CDR3 is 16 residues long. CDR3 in amino acids: CAISEQRQGATDTQYF. The CDR3 nucleotides read TGTGCCATCAGTGAACAAAGGCAGGGGGCAACAGATACGCAGTATTTT.

This rearrangement joins TRBV7-3 to TRBJ2-1; TRBD2 matches 12 bases. The V gene's germline CDR1 is SGHTA and CDR2 FQGTGA. The CDR3 totals 15 residues. V lost 3 bases and J lost 7; bases outside the gene matches: 4. The CDR3 protein is CASSLTSGSLNEQFF. The CDR3 DNA is TGTGCCAGCAGCTTGACTAGCGGGAGCTTGAATGAGCAGTTCTTC.

The chain recombines TRBV5-4 with TRBJ2-2; D is unresolved. V lost 6 bases to trimming and J lost 7 bases, with 7 bases between them. CDR1 is SGHNT and CDR2 is YYREEE in the germline V gene (reference sequence). The CDR3 consists of 11 residues. The CDR3 spells CASTSGGELFF. DNA of the CDR3: TGTGCCAGCACATCCGGCGGGGAGCTGTTTTTT. The whole variable domain, remainder taken from reference TRBV5-4 and TRBJ2-2, is ETGVTQSPTHLIKTRGQQVTLRCSSQSGHNTVSWYQQALGQGPQFIFQYYREEENGRGNFPPRFSGLQFPNYSSELNVNALELDDSALYLCASTSGGELFFGEGSRLTVL.

This clone occurred once. V gene TRBV5-1 combines with J gene TRBJ2-3; 9 positions agree with TRBD2. CDR3 size: 15 residues. The germline V gene has CDR1 SGHRS and CDR2 YFSETQ. V trimming: 0 bases; J trimming: 3 bases; junction bases outside the gene matches: 2. Here the CDR3 reads CASSLASGTTDTQYF. The DNA for the CDR3 is TGCGCCAGCAGCTTGGCTAGCGGGACGACAGATACGCAGTATTTT.

There are a few counts of this clone. V and J are TRBV7-9 and TRBJ1-3, with TRBD1 matching 12 bases. The CDR3 spans 15 residues. J lost 3 bases, V lost 6 bases, and 3 bases had no gene match. CDR1 SEHNR and CDR2 FQNEAQ come from the germline V gene (reference sequence). The CDR3 is CASSWDRGLGNTIYF. For the CDR3, the DNA is TGTGCCAGCAGTTGGGACAGGGGGCTTGGAAACACCATATATTTT.

CDR3 coding DNA: TGTGCCAGCAGCCCCGGGACAAAATATCAGCCCCAGCATTTT. This encodes CASSPGTKYQPQHF. The rearrangement uses TRBV6-5 and TRBJ1-5, with D tentatively TRBD1 (6 bases). The CDR3 is 14 amino acids. Germline-derived CDR1 and CDR2 are MNHEY and SVGAGI. V lost 6 bases to trimming and J lost 5 bases, with 14 bases between them.

This sequence joins TRBV5-4 and TRBJ2-1; the match to TRBD1 covers 7 bases. CDR1 is SGHNT, CDR2 YYREEE, per germline (reference sequence). Trimming removed 2 bases from V and 2 bases from J; junction bases left unmatched: 7. This CDR3 has 16 residues. This CDR3 reads CASSFPRTGPYNEQFF. The CDR3 DNA is TGTGCCAGCAGCTTCCCTCGGACAGGACCCTACAATGAGCAGTTCTTC.

The genes are TRBV19 and TRBJ2-3; 9 bases are a match to TRBD2. V lost 2 bases and J lost 4; bases outside the gene matches: 1. In germline, CDR1 is LNHDA, CDR2 SQIVND (reference sequence). The CDR3 has 14 amino acids. In DNA form, the CDR3 reads TGTGCCAGTAGTATAATAGCGGGAGCAGATACGCAGTATTTT. Translating it yields CASSIIAGADTQYF.

The J gene is TRBJ2-5, the V gene TRBV28, with 10 bases fitting TRBD1. Losses at the gene ends were 4 bases for V and 5 bases for J; bases not matched to a gene: 4. Per the germline V gene, CDR1 is MDHEN and CDR2 is SYDVKM. The CDR3 runs 14 residues. Here the CDR3 DNA reads TGTGCCAGCAGTTACGGGACAGGGGTGGAGACCCAGTACTTC. Its protein product is CASSYGTGVETQYF.

The chain employs TRBV9 and TRBJ1-1; TRBD1 matches 7 bases. Germline-derived CDR1 and CDR2 are SGDLS and YYNGEE. The CDR3 sequence is 16 residues long. The junction had 6 bases not matched to a gene; V was cut back by 0 bases and J by 1 base. The CDR3 spells CASSVERGLGNTEAFF. The CDR3 nucleotides are TGTGCCAGCAGCGTAGAAAGGGGGCTGGGGAACACTGAAGCTTTCTTT.

This clone was recorded a few times. The rearrangement links TRBV19 to TRBJ1-1; D is unresolved. The CDR3 has 12 amino acids. Germline loops: CDR1 LNHDA, CDR2 SQIVND (reference sequence). V was cut by 8 bases and J by 2 bases, with 9 bases left in between. The CDR3: CASSGFNTEAFF. In nucleotides, the CDR3 is TGTGCCAGTTCGGGGTTTAACACTGAAGCTTTCTTT. Based on the CDR3 plus reference TRBV19 and TRBJ1-1, the full variable domain is DGGITQSPKYLFRKEGQNVTLSCEQNLNHDAMYWYRQDPGQGLRLIYYSQIVNDFQKGDIAEGYSVSREKKESFPLTVTSAQKNPTAFYLCASSGFNTEAFFGQGTRLTVV.

V and J are TRBV25-1 and TRBJ2-1, with unresolved D. Looked up from germline, CDR1 is MGHDK and CDR2 is SYGVNS. V dropped 9 bases and J dropped 0 bases, with 18 bases sitting between them. The CDR3 sequence is 16 residues long. As DNA, the CDR3 is TGTGCCAGTTATATACGCGGTGAGAGCTCCTACAATGAGCAGTTCTTC. It encodes CASYIRGESSYNEQFF.

The count of this clone is one. The chain joins TRBV6-1 to TRBJ2-5; 9 nucleotides align to TRBD1. After removal of 5 bases from V and 3 bases from J, the junction contained 1 base not matched to a gene. The germline V gene has CDR1 MNHNS and CDR2 SASEGT. This CDR3 spans 13 amino acids. The CDR3 DNA reads TGTGCCAGCAGTTGGACAGGGGAAGAGACCCAGTACTTC. Translating it yields CASSWTGEETQYF.

The rearrangement joins TRBV18 to TRBJ2-3; TRBD1 aligns across 7 bases. V shed 0 bases and J 4 bases; nucleotides not matched to a gene: 1. Looked up from germline, CDR1 is KGHSH and CDR2 is LQKENI. The length of the CDR3 is 14 residues. Here the CDR3 reads CASSPPGGADTQYF. In nucleotides, the CDR3 is TGTGCCAGCTCACCACCAGGGGGCGCAGATACGCAGTATTTT.

The rearrangement joins TRBV19 to TRBJ2-2; D might be TRBD1 (6 bases). This CDR3 has 16 amino acids. Germline V CDR1 and CDR2: LNHDA, SQIVND (reference sequence). Trimming pared 1 base from V and 7 bases from J, leaving 16 bases between. Here the CDR3 reads CASSIGPQGRGGELFF. DNA for the CDR3: TGTGCCAGTAGTATAGGGCCCCAGGGGCGAGGCGGGGAGCTGTTTTTT.

This clone has a handful of counts. This chain uses TRBV25-1 with TRBJ2-1; TRBD2 matches 7 bases. CDR1 and CDR2 from the germline V gene are MGHDK and SYGVNS. V lost 3 bases and J lost 3; bases outside the gene matches: 5. The CDR3 covers 15 residues. The CDR3 sequence is CASSDTSEYYNEQFF. The CDR3 nucleotides read TGTGCCAGCAGTGATACTAGCGAGTACTACAATGAGCAGTTCTTC. Full variable domain (rest looked up from reference TRBV25-1 and TRBJ2-1): EADIYQTPRYLVIGTGKKITLECSQTMGHDKMYWYQQDPGMELHLIHYSYGVNSTEKGDLSSESTVSRIRTEHFPLTLESARPSHTSQYLCASSDTSEYYNEQFFGPGTRLTVL.

V and J are TRBV28 and TRBJ1-5; D might be TRBD1 (6 bases). The CDR3 covers 15 residues. The germline V gene has CDR1 MDHEN and CDR2 SYDVKM. V lost 5 bases and J lost 5, with 16 bases in between. The CDR3 region is CASSPPGTMYQPQHF. CDR3 DNA: TGTGCCAGCAGTCCGCCGGGGACAATGTATCAGCCCCAGCATTTT.

This clone has more than one count but fewer than ten. Other DNA sequences in this sample translate to the same CDR3. The chain recombines TRBV29-1 with TRBJ1-1, with unresolved D. V lost 4 bases to trimming and J lost 1 base, with 4 bases between them. The germline V gene encodes CDR1 SQVTM and CDR2 ANQGSEA. This CDR3 comprises 11 residues. CDR3 region: CSVVRNTEAFF. In DNA, the CDR3 is TGCAGCGTTGTTAGGAACACTGAAGCTTTCTTT.

The chain couples TRBV4-1 to TRBJ1-5; a possible D gene is TRBD1 (5 bases). This CDR3 has 16 residues. Per the germline V gene, CDR1 is MGHRA and CDR2 is YSYEKL. V lost 1 base and J 3 bases, leaving 13 bases between the germline ends. The CDR3 nucleotides read TGCGCCAGCAGCCAAGGCTTTGCAGGGTCCAATCAGCCCCAGCATTTT. Translated, it gives CASSQGFAGSNQPQHF.

The V gene is TRBV7-6, the J gene TRBJ2-7, with TRBD2 identical over 7 bases. The V and J ends lost 8 bases and 7 bases, in that order; junction bases with no gene match: 5. The CDR3 is 11 amino acids. CDR1 SGHVS and CDR2 FNYEAQ come from the germline V gene. Written as DNA, the CDR3 is TGTGCCAGCTCTAACGGGGGGGAGCAGTACTTC. This translates into CASSNGGEQYF. Using reference TRBV7-6 and TRBJ2-7 for the parts outside the CDR3, the full variable domain is GAGVSQSPRYKVTKRGQDVALRCDPISGHVSLYWYRQALGQGPEFLTYFNYEAQQDKSGLPNDRFSAERPEGSISTLTIQRTEQRDSAMYRCASSNGGEQYFGPGTRLTVT.

The rearrangement joins TRBV4-1 to TRBJ2-2; TRBD2 matches at 14 bases. Germline CDR1 and CDR2: MGHRA and YSYEKL. The V and J ends lost 3 bases and 6 bases, in that order; junction bases with no gene match: 12. The CDR3 loop spans 19 amino acids. CDR3 residues: CASSQNLFGLAGGAGELFF. Written as DNA, the CDR3 is TGCGCCAGCAGCCAGAACCTCTTCGGACTAGCGGGGGGTGCCGGGGAGCTGTTTTTT.

V usage is TRBV15 and J usage is TRBJ2-1; 9 bases match TRBD2. The CDR3 is 15 residues long. Germline values: CDR1 LNHNV, CDR2 YYDKDF (reference sequence). The junction had 7 bases not matched to a gene; V was cut back by 0 bases and J by 10 bases. The CDR3 DNA follows: TGTGCCACCAGCAGAGATGCCGTAGCGGGGGCAGAGCAGTTCTTC. Its protein is CATSRDAVAGAEQFF.

The genes are TRBV19 and TRBJ2-7; 9 positions agree with TRBD2. Germline-derived CDR1 and CDR2 are LNHDA and SQIVND (reference sequence). The trim removed 4 bases at V and 4 bases at J, leaving 8 bases unmatched. This CDR3 region has 15 residues. Here the CDR3 reads CASSKDRGLAYEQYF. The CDR3 DNA sequence: TGTGCCAGTAGTAAGGATCGAGGACTAGCGTACGAGCAGTACTTC.

The V gene is TRBV7-9, the J gene TRBJ2-5; a weak D match, TRBD1 (6 bases). From germline, CDR1 is SEHNR and CDR2 FQNEAQ (reference sequence). V lost 5 bases and J 3 bases, leaving 19 bases between the germline ends. The CDR3 contains 16 residues. The CDR3 sequence: CASSTQDSYREETQYF. CDR3 in DNA: TGTGCCAGCAGCACCCAGGACAGCTACCGCGAAGAGACCCAGTACTTC.

The chain links TRBV28 to TRBJ2-7; 9 bases match TRBD2. Trimming removed 10 bases from V and 3 bases from J; junction bases left unmatched: 13. This CDR3 is 15 amino acids long. Germline V gene sequence: CDR1 MDHEN, CDR2 SYDVKM. The CDR3 nucleotides are TGTGCCATCCTGGAGGCTAGCGGGGCCAACTACGAGCAGTACTTC. Protein product: CAILEASGANYEQYF.

The genes are TRBV7-2 and TRBJ1-2; D is unclear. CDR3 size: 14 residues. Germline V gene lookup returns CDR1 SGHTA and CDR2 FQGNSA. V was shortened by 5 bases and J by 2 bases, with 12 bases between the two germline ends. The CDR3 protein is CASSSEGRNYGYTF. CDR3 nucleotides: TGTGCCAGCAGCAGTGAAGGGAGGAACTATGGCTACACCTTC.